This is a list of T cell receptor beta chains from one sample in a study of control samples from healthy donors and cancer patients. Some clones are missing from TCRdb's copy, which holds only in-frame ones; the method was immunoSEQ multiplex PCR. The sample holds 95,000 to 100,000 clones; approximately 82% are singletons and the top ten take roughly 2%. Sequencing was carried out using blood. The origin of the receptors is a man aged 55-75 years in good health. The conserved cysteine and the conserved F or W are not part of the CDR3 here. The order of the fields is CDR3 protein, J gene, V gene.

ASTNDRGTGDLKGYT	TRBJ1-2	TRBV5-5
ASSSQGGEETQY	TRBJ2-5	TRBV7-2
ASSYSWQGPSEQY	TRBJ2-7	TRBV6-5
ASSANRGAFDEQY	TRBJ2-7	TRBV9
ASSFYKEGNSPLH	TRBJ1-6	TRBV28
ASRRSGGRRNEQF	TRBJ2-1	TRBV2
ASSVEARNYNEQF	TRBJ2-1	TRBV9
ASSAGQGASNEQF	TRBJ2-1	TRBV9
ASSFTGTGGWNTEAF	TRBJ1-1	TRBV13
ATSEVSRLAGSNEQF	TRBJ2-1	TRBV24-1
ASSSPRQGAKWEQY	TRBJ2-7	TRBV27
ASSGTASGNTIY	TRBJ1-3	TRBV6-6
ASSTGQGYEQY	TRBJ2-7	TRBV18
ASSPSDSTYEQY	TRBJ2-7	TRBV19
ASSQGWGYEQY	TRBJ2-7	TRBV5-1
ASSQETGSSYEQY	TRBJ2-7	TRBV4-2
ATSVPYNEQF	TRBJ2-1	TRBV5-4
ASSDKGLAGADTQY	TRBJ2-3	TRBV6-4
AWRQGAGYSNQPQH	TRBJ1-5	TRBV30
ASSTDRVGTEAF	TRBJ1-1	TRBV6-5
ASSLGSGQRRTGELF	TRBJ2-2	TRBV7-6
ASRQGGHYEQY	TRBJ2-7	TRBV27
ASRPLRDKDGELF	TRBJ2-2	TRBV28
AWSGIQGAYEQF	TRBJ2-1	TRBV30
ASSLAYEQY	TRBJ2-7	TRBV5-6